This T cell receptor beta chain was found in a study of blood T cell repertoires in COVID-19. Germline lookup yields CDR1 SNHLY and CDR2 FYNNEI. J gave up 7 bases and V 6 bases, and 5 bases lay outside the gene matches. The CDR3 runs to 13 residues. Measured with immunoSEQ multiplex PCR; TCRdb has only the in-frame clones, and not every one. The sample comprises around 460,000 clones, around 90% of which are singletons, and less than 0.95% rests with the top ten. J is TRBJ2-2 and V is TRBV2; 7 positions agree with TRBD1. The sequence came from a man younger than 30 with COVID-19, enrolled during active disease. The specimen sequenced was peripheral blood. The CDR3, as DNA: TGTGCCAGCAGGGCACAGGGGATCGGGGAGCTGTTTTTT. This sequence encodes CASRAQGIGELFF.